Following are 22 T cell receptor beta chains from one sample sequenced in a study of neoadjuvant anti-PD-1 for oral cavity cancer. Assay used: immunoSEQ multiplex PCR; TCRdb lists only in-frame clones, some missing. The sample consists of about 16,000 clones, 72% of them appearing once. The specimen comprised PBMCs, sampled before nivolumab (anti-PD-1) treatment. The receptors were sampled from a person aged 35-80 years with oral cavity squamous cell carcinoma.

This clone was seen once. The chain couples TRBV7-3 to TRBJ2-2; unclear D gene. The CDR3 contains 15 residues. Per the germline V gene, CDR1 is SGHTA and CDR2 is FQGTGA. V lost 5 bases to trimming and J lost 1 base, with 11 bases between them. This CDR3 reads CASSPTSLNTGELFF. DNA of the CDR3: TGTGCCAGCAGCCCGACTTCCTTGAACACCGGGGAGCTGTTTTTT.

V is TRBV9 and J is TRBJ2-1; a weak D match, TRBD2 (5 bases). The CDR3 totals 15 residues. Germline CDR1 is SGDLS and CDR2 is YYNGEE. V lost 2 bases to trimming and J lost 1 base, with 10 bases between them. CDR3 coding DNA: TGTGCCAGCAGCGTCGGACTCCCGTCCTACAATGAGCAGTTCTTC. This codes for CASSVGLPSYNEQFF.

CDR3 in amino acids: CASRRRIVPEFLRTEKETQYF. The CDR3 DNA is TGTGCCAGCAGAAGACGAATTGTTCCGGAATTTCTGAGGACAGAGAAAGAGACCCAGTACTTC. The chain links TRBV7-8 to TRBJ2-5; maybe TRBD1 (6 bases). The germline CDR1 and CDR2 sequences are SGHVS and FQNEAQ. Trimming took 6 bases from V and 3 from J, leaving 35 bases between them. CDR3 length equals 21 residues.

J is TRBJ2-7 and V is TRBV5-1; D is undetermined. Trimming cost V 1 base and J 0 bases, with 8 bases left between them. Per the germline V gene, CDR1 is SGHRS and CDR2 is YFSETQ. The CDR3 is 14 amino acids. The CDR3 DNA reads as TGCGCCAGCAGCTTGAGGACCAGCTCCTACGAGCAGTACTTC. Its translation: CASSLRTSSYEQYF. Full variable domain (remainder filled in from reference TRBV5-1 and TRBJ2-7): KAGVTQTPRYLIKTRGQQVTLSCSPISGHRSVSWYQQTPGQGLQFLFEYFSETQRNKGNFPGRFSGRQFSNSRSEMNVSTLELGDSALYLCASSLRTSSYEQYFGPGTRLTVT.

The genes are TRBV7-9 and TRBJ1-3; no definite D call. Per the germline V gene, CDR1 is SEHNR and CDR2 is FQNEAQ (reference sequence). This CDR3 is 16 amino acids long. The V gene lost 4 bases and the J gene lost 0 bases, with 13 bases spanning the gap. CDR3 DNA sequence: TGTGCCAGCAGCTCCACAGCGGACGACTCTGGAAACACCATATATTTT. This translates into CASSSTADDSGNTIYF.

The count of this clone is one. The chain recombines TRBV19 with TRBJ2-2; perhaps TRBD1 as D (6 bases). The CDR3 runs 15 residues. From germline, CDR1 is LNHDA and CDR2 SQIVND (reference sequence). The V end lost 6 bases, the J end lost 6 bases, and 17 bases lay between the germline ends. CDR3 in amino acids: CASRDRALGAGELFF. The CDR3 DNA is TGTGCCAGTAGGGACAGAGCATTGGGGGCCGGGGAGCTGTTTTTT.

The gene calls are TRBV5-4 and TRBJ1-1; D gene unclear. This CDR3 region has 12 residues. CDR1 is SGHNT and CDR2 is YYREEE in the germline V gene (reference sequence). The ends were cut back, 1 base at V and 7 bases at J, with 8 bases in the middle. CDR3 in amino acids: CASSLFQNEAFF. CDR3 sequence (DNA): TGTGCCAGCAGCTTGTTTCAGAATGAAGCTTTCTTT.

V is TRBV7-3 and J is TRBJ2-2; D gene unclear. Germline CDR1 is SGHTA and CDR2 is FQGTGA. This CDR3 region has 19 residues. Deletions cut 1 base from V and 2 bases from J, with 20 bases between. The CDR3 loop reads CASSLNPIQGETNTGELFF. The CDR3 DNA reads TGTGCCAGCAGCTTAAACCCCATACAAGGAGAGACCAACACCGGGGAGCTGTTTTTT.

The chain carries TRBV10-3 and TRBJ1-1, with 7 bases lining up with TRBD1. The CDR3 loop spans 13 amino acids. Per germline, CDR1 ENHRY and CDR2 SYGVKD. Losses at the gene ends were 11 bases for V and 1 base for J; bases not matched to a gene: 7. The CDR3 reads CASKTGENTEAFF. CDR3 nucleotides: TGTGCCTCCAAAACAGGGGAGAACACTGAAGCTTTCTTT.

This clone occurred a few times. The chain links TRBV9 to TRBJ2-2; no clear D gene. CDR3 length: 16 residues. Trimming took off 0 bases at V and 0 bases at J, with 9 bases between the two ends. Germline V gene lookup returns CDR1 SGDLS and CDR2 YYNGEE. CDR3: CASSVGGIPNTGELFF. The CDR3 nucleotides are TGTGCCAGCAGCGTAGGGGGAATCCCGAACACCGGGGAGCTGTTTTTT.

CDR3 sequence reads: CASSLGGPTPEKLFF. Written as DNA, the CDR3 is TGTGCCAGCAGCTTAGGAGGCCCCACGCCTGAAAAACTGTTTTTT. V gene TRBV7-9 combines with J gene TRBJ1-4; D not resolved. V was clipped by 1 base and J by 7 bases, with 13 bases between them. Per germline, CDR1 SEHNR and CDR2 FQNEAQ (reference sequence). This CDR3 is built from 15 residues.

The CDR3 loop is CASNKDRNANYEQYF. The CDR3, as DNA: TGTGCCAGCAATAAGGACAGAAATGCCAACTACGAGCAGTACTTC. V and J are TRBV2 and TRBJ2-7; possible D gene TRBD1, 6 bases. The CDR3 sequence is 15 residues long. The V end lost 7 bases, the J end lost 3 bases, and 19 bases lay between the germline ends. The V gene's germline CDR1 is SNHLY and CDR2 FYNNEI.

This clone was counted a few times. This chain's CDR3 is CASSLASGPSYNEQFF. CDR3 sequence (DNA): TGCGCCAGCAGCTTGGCCTCGGGGCCCTCCTACAATGAGCAGTTCTTC. The chain uses TRBV5-1 and TRBJ2-1; D assignment may be TRBD1 or TRBD2 (5 bases each). This CDR3 comprises 16 residues. Trimming removed 0 bases at V and 0 bases at J, with 10 bases between. The germline V gene has CDR1 SGHRS and CDR2 YFSETQ.

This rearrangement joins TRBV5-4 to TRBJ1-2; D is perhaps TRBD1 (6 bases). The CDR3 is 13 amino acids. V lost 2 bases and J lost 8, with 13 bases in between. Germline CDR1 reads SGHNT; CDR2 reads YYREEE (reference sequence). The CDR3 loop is CASSFLGGGGYTF. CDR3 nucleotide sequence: TGTGCCAGCAGCTTTTTGGGGGGCGGAGGCTACACCTTC. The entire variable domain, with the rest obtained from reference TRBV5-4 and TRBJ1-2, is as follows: ETGVTQSPTHLIKTRGQQVTLRCSSQSGHNTVSWYQQALGQGPQFIFQYYREEENGRGNFPPRFSGLQFPNYSSELNVNALELDDSALYLCASSFLGGGGYTFGSGTRLTVV.

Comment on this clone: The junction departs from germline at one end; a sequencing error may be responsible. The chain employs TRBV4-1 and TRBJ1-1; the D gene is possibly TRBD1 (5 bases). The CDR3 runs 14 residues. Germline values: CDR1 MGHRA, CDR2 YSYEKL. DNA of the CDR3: TGCGCCAGCAGCCAAGTCTGGGGGAACGCTGAAGCTTTCTTT. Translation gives CASSQVWGNAEAFF.

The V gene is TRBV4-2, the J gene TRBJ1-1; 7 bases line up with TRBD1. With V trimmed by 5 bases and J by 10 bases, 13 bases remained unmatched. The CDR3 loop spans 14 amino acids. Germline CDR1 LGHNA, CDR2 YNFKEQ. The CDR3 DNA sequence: TGTGCCAGCAGCGATGAGGGAAGGGGGCTGGGAGCTTTCTTT. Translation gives CASSDEGRGLGAFF.

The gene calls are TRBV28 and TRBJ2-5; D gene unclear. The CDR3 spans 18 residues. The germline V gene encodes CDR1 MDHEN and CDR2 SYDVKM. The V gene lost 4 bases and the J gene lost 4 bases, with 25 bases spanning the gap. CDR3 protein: CASSSITRSQGLGETQYF. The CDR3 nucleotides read TGTGCCAGCAGTTCCATTACCCGCAGTCAAGGGTTGGGAGAGACCCAGTACTTC.

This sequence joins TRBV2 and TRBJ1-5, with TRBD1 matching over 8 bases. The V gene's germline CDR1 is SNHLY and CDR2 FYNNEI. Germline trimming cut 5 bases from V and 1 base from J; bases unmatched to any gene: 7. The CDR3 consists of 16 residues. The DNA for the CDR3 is TGTGCCAGCAGTAGCCGACAGGGGAAAAGCAATCAGCCCCAGCATTTT. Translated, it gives CASSSRQGKSNQPQHF.

CDR3 bases: TGTGCCAGCAGCTTAGTTCGTGGCCGGCCGGCTTCGCAGTTCTTC. Its protein is CASSLVRGRPASQFF. The V and J genes are TRBV11-2 and TRBJ2-1; no clear D gene. Germline loops: CDR1 SGHAT, CDR2 FQNNGV. The CDR3 runs to 15 residues. Trimming shortened V by 1 base and J by 12 bases, and 19 bases separated the two germline ends.

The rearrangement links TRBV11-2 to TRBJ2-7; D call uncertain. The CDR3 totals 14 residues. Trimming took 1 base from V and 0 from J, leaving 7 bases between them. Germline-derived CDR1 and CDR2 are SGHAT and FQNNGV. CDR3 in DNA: TGTGCCAGCAGCTTAGGGGTTAGCTCCTACGAGCAGTACTTC. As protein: CASSLGVSSYEQYF.

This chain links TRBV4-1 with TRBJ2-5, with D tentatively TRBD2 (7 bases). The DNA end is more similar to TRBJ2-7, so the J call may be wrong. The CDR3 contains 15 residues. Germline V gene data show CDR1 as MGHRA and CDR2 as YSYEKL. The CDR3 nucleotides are TGCGCCAGCAGCCAAGTGAAGGGGGGGAACTACGAGCAGTACTTC. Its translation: CASSQVKGGNYEQYF.

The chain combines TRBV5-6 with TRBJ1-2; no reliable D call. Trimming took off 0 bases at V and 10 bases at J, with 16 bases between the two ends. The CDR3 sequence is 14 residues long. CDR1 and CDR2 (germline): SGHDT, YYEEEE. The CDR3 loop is CASSLGSAVNVYTF. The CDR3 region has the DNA TGTGCCAGCAGCTTGGGCAGCGCGGTTAATGTCTACACCTTC.